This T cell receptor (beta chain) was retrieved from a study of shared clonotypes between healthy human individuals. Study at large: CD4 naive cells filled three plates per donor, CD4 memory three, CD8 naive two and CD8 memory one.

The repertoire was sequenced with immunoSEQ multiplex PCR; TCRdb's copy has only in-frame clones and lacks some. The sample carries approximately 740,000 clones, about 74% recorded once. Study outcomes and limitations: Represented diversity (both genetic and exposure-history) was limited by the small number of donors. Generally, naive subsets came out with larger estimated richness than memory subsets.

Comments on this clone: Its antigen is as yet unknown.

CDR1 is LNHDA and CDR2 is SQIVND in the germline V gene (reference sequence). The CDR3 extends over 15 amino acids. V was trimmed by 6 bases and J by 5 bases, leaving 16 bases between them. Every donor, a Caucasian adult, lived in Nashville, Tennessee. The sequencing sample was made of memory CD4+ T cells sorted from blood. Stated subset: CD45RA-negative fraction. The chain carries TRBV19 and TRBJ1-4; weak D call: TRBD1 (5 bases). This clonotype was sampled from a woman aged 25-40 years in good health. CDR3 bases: TGTGCCAGTAGGACGAGCGGGGCGCTAAATGAAAAACTGTTTTTT. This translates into CASRTSGALNEKLFF.